The present T cell receptor beta chain was sequenced within a study of cytomegalovirus exposure and HLA in healthy donors. Researchers ran the PCR with 60 Vbeta and 13 Jbeta primers. In the study's own analysis: About 10 million of some 80 million unique TCR beta chains were shared, per a later count. Profiled with immunoSEQ multiplex PCR; TCRdb holds only in-frame clones, not every one. V and J calls and clone size are given by that table; D and trimming were obtained from the DNA. The profile shows 120,000 or so clones, approximately 84% of them singletons. General observations from the study: Researchers counted about 150 TCR beta chains as cytomegalovirus-associated.

In regard to this clone: Its antigen is still unknown.

The receptor was isolated from a man aged 40-49 years in good health and CMV-seronegative. Sequences were obtained from PBMCs.

The CDR3 here is CSVGPTGVIGELFF. The CDR3 DNA sequence: TGCAGCGTTGGTCCGACAGGGGTCATCGGGGAGCTGTTTTTT. The rearrangement uses TRBV29-1 and TRBJ2-2; TRBD1 matches at 8 bases. CDR3 length: 14 residues. Germline V CDR1 and CDR2: SQVTM, ANQGSEA. Trimming cost V 4 bases and J 7 bases; bases outside gene matches: 8.